The entry below gives a single T cell receptor (beta chain) sequence along with its context. Antigen unknown. There are 13 residues in the CDR3. Germline V CDR1 and CDR2: KGHSH, LQKENI. Trimming pared 5 bases from V and 6 bases from J, leaving 13 bases between. This entry comes from a study of cytomegalovirus exposure and HLA in healthy donors. Study conclusions and caveats: Later on, a genetic analysis was performed. It linked a missense variant in DCLRE1C with V- and J-gene trimming of TCR beta. Based on reports, TCR beta sequences accurately predicted HLA-A and HLA-B alleles for most subjects.

Researchers ran the PCR with 60 Vbeta and 13 Jbeta primers. Produced via immunoSEQ multiplex PCR; TCRdb's table is partial and in-frame only. The top ten hold about 0.3% of the sample, which has approximately 290,000 clones, 75% to 90% seen once. Healthy donors of bone marrow made up the group. The source of this sequence is a girl aged 2 to 9 in good health and CMV-seronegative. The V and J genes are TRBV18 and TRBJ1-2; a possible D gene is TRBD1 (6 bases). Input material: PBMCs. The CDR3 DNA reads TGTGCCAGCTCATCAGGGGTATCGGATGGCTACACCTTC. Translation gives CASSSGVSDGYTF.